The rows below give T cell receptor beta chains drawn from one sample of a study of T-cell reconstitution after alpha-beta-depleted transplantation in children. MiXCR, applied by TCRdb to the PCR reads, yields one record per CDR3 protein. Counted here are around 450,000 distinct CDR3 sequences, 15% to 20% occurring once; the ten biggest clones make up roughly 29%. Sequenced material: PBMCs, mostly from graft donor cells, taken 360 days after TCRalphabeta/CD19-depleted stem cell transplant. All receptors derive from a boy under two years old who had a stem cell transplant for Wiskott-Aldrich syndrome, so the T cells may come from the graft donor. CDR3s leave out the opening cysteine and the closing phenylalanine or tryptophan.

V gene	CDR3 protein
TRBV12-3/TRBV12-4	ASSASNAYGYT
TRBV12-3/TRBV12-4	ASNRQSNTEAF
TRBV20-1	SASGVRTSGSYEQF
TRBV27	ASSLGRSANVLT
TRBV20-1	SASGGLVYNEQF
TRBV5-1	ASSLYASTDTQY
TRBV30	AWRALPKNIQY
TRBV5-1	ASSLEPRGIPEAF
TRBV12-3/TRBV12-4	ASSRTKNYEQY
TRBV29-1	SVEGGQGPTEQY
TRBV12-3/TRBV12-4	ASSFWGPSNEQF
TRBV7-2	ASSLVSGSGAKNIQY
TRBV20-1	SAVPMSTYNEQF
TRBV12-3/TRBV12-4	ASSADGLYGYT
TRBV7-2	ASSSGTGPSYEQY
TRBV18	ASSPLLSGELF
TRBV20-1	SAESGYSEQF
TRBV5-1	ASGGSSGANVLT
TRBV29-1	SVEFLVQQTQY
TRBV12-3/TRBV12-4	ASSLTGLALNEQF
TRBV7-6	ASSLGTSGGVSFYEQY
TRBV29-1	SVGGLAKETQY
TRBV5-1	ASSLALLQETQY
TRBV5-1	ASSLRGAGTGVREQF
TRBV10-3	AIRGLRGNEQF
TRBV20-1	SASPGTIQETQY
TRBV6-6	ASSYQNYNEQF
TRBV5-1	ASSLTGPYNEQF
TRBV24-1	ATSGWTINYGYT
TRBV5-1	ASSLGTSGDQF
TRBV24-1	ATSVTGNLYEQY
TRBV5-1	ASAGGGDIIEQF
TRBV12-3/TRBV12-4	ASSHARRGVSRSYNEQF
TRBV25-1	ASRAPRRNTGELF
TRBV18	ASSVKGAWTEAF
TRBV6-5	ASRTIRDRGYNEQF
TRBV28	ASSLCTAQMATEQY
TRBV6-5	ASSYSSSGRAGGSDTQY
TRBV12-3/TRBV12-4	ASSQDSPYGYT
TRBV5-1	ASSGSGGRYEQY
TRBV6-1	ASRERVAKNIQY